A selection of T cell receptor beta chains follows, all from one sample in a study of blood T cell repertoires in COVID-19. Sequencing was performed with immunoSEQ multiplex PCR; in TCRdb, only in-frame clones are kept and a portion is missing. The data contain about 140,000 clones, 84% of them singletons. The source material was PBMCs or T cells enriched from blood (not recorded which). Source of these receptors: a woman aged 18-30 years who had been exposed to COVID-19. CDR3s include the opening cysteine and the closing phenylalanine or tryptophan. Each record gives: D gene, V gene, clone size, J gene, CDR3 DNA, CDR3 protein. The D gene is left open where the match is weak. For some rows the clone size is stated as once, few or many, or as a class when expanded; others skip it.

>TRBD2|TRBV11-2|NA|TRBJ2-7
TGTGCCAGCAGCAAGCGAGCGGGAGGGGTTGAGCAGTACTTC
CASSKRAGGVEQYF
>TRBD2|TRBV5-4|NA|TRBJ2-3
TGTGCCAGCAGCTTGCAACTAGCGGGAGCAATCACAGATACGCAGTATTTT
CASSLQLAGAITDTQYF
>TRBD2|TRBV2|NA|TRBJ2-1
TGTGCCAGCAGTGCTGGACGGACTAGAGACAATGAGCAGTTCTTC
CASSAGRTRDNEQFF
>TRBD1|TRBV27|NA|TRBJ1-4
TGTGCCAGCAGTCGGAGCGGGACAGGGGTTGAAAAACTGTTTTTT
CASSRSGTGVEKLFF
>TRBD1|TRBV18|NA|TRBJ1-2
TGTGCCAGCTCACCGGACAGGGGGGCTGGCTACACCTTC
CASSPDRGAGYTF
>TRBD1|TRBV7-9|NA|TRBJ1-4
TGTGCCAGCAGCTTAGTCTCAGGGGGTAATGAAAAACTGTTTTTT
CASSLVSGGNEKLFF
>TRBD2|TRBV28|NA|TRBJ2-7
TGTGCCAGCAGTTTAGGGTCGGGCGGGAGCTACGAGCAGTACTTC
CASSLGSGGSYEQYF
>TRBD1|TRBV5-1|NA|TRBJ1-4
TGCGCCAGCAGCATGGGACAGGGTGAAAAACTGTTTTTT
CASSMGQGEKLFF
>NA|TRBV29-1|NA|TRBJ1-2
TGCAGCGTTGCGTGGGGGGTGGATGGCTACACCTTC
CSVAWGVDGYTF
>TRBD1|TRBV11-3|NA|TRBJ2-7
TGTGCCAGCAGCTTAGATTCGCAGGGGGCGAACTTCGAGCAGTACTTC
CASSLDSQGANFEQYF
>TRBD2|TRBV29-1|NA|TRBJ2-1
TGCAGCGTTGTGTCTAGCGGGTACAATGAGCAGTTCTTC
CSVVSSGYNEQFF
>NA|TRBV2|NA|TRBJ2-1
TGTGCCAGCAGTGATGGGGGCTCTCGCTCCTACAATGAGCAGTTCTTC
CASSDGGSRSYNEQFF
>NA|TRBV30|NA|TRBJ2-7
TGTGCCTGGAGTGTCTTACAGGGTATCTACGAGCAGTACTTC
CAWSVLQGIYEQYF
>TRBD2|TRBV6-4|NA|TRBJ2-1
TGTGCCAGCAGTCTTCGGACTAGCAACATCCGCTCCTACAATGAGCAGTTCTTC
CASSLRTSNIRSYNEQFF
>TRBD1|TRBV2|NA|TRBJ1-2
TGTGCCAGCACCATACCGGGACAGGGGGTTAACTATGGCTACACCTTC
CASTIPGQGVNYGYTF
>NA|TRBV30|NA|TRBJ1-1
TGTGCCTGGACTCGGGGGGCGACTGAAGCTTTCTTT
CAWTRGATEAFF
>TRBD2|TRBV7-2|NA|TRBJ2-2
TGTGCCAGCAGCTCCCACCCCGGGGGGTACGGGGAGCTGTTTTTT
CASSSHPGGYGELFF
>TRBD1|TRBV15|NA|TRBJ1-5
TGTGCCACCAGGAGGGACAGGGGGAAGGAGAAGAGCAATCAGCCCCAGCATTTT
CATRRDRGKEKSNQPQHF
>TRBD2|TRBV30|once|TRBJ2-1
TGTGCCTGGAGTCCTCTGGCGGGAGGCCACAATGAGCAGTTCTTC
CAWSPLAGGHNEQFF
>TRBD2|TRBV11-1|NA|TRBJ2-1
TGTGCCAGCATGGGCAAGAGTGCGGGAGTTCATGAGCAGTTCTTC
CASMGKSAGVHEQFF
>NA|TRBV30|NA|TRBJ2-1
TGTGCCTGGGCATACAATGAGCAGTTCTTC
CAWAYNEQFF
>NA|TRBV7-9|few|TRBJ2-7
TGTGCCAGCAGCCCCACAGGGTTCTCCTACGAGCAGTACTTC
CASSPTGFSYEQYF
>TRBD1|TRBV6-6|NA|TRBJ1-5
TGTGCCAGCAGTTACGAGGGACAGGCCAATCAGCCCCAGCATTTT
CASSYEGQANQPQHF
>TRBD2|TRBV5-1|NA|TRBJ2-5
TGCGCCAGCAGCTTGGGTAGCGGGAGCCGGGAGAAGACCCAGTACTTC
CASSLGSGSREKTQYF
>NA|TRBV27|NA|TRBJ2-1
TGTGCCAGCAGAAGTCAAGACAGCTCCTACAATGAGCAGTTCTTC
CASRSQDSSYNEQFF
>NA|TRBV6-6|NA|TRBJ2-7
TGTGCCAGCAGTTACTCGGCTCACTACCACTACGAGCAGTACTTC
CASSYSAHYHYEQYF
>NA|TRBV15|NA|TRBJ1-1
TGTGCCACCAGCAGAGCTATCCAGGCCAACACTGAAGCTTTCTTT
CATSRAIQANTEAFF
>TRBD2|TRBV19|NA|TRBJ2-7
TGTGCCAGTAGTACGCGACTAGCGGGGCGCTACGAGCAGTACTTC
CASSTRLAGRYEQYF
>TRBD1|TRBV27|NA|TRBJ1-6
TGTGCCAGCAGTTGGGGACAGGGCTATAATTCACCCCTCCACTTT
CASSWGQGYNSPLHF
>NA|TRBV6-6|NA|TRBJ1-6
TGTGCCAGCAGAGCGGACAGCTCCTATAATTCACCCCTCCACTTT
CASRADSSYNSPLHF
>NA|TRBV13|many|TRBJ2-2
TGTGCCAGCAGCCACCCTGCCAGGCCGCGGGTCACCGGGGAGCTGTTTTTT
CASSHPARPRVTGELFF
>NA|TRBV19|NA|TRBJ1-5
TGTGCCAGTAGTATTTTAGGGGGGGGCAATCAGCCCCAGCATTTT
CASSILGGGNQPQHF
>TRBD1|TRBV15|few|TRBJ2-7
TGTGCCACCAGGGTGACAGGGACCTACGAGCAGTACTTC
CATRVTGTYEQYF
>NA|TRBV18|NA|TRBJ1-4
TGTGCCAGCTCACCGAGAACCTGGACAGCCTCTAATGAAAAACTGTTTTTT
CASSPRTWTASNEKLFF
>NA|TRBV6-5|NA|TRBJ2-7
TGTGCCAGCAGTTACGTAAGGCCCGGGAGAGGCTACGAGCAGTACTTC
CASSYVRPGRGYEQYF
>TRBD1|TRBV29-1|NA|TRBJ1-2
TGCAGCGGATCGGACAGGGGAAATGGCTACACCTTC
CSGSDRGNGYTF
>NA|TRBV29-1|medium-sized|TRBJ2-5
TGCAGCGTCCAGGGACAAATAGAGGCCCAGTACTTC
CSVQGQIEAQYF
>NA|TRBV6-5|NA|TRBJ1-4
TGTGCCAGCAGTCCCCGGAGGAATAATGAAAAACTGTTTTTT
CASSPRRNNEKLFF
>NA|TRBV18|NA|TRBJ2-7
TGTGCCAGCTCACCCTTATCTCGACAACAGGGTTCTTCCTACGAGCAGTACTTC
CASSPLSRQQGSSYEQYF
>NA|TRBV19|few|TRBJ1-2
TGTGCCAGTAGTTCGCGGCGGGGCATCTATGGCTACACCTTC
CASSSRRGIYGYTF
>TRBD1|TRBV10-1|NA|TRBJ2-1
TGCGCCGCCGCCCTAGACAGGGATAATGAGCAGTTCTTC
CAAALDRDNEQFF
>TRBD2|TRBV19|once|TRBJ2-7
TGTGCCAGTAGTGTCGAACTAGCGTCTACCTACGAGCAGTACTTC
CASSVELASTYEQYF
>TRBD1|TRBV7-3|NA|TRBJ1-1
TGTGCCAGCAGCTCGACCGGGACAGCCGCTTACACTGAAGCTTTCTTT
CASSSTGTAAYTEAFF
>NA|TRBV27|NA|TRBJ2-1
TGTGCCAGCAGTTTAAGGGAGCCAGGCTACAATGAGCAGTTCTTC
CASSLREPGYNEQFF
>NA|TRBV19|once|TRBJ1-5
TGTGCCACCGCTAAACAGGCGAATCAGCCCCAGCATTTT
CATAKQANQPQHF
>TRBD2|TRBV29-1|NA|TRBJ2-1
TGCAGTCAATCTCGATTAGCGGGAGGGGGTAGGTTTGAGCAGTTCTTC
CSQSRLAGGGRFEQFF
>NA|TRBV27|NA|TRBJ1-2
TGTGCCAGCAGTTTACACCCTCAGGGGACTGGCTACACCTTC
CASSLHPQGTGYTF
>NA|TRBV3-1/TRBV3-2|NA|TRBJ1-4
TGTGCCAGCAGCCGAGAAACAGGGATTAATGAAAAACTGTTTTTT
CASSRETGINEKLFF
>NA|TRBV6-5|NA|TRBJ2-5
TGTGCCAGCACCTCCCGAACAAGAGAGACCCAGTACTTC
CASTSRTRETQYF
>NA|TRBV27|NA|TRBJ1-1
TGTGCCAGCAACATTCAGGGGAACACTGAAGCTTTCTTT
CASNIQGNTEAFF
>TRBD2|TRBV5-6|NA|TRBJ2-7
TGTGCCAGCAGCTTGTGGCTAGCGGATTCGTACGAGCAGTACTTC
CASSLWLADSYEQYF
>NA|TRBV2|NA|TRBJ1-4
TGTGCCAGCGGGGCAGTGAAGAATGAAAAACTGTTTTTT
CASGAVKNEKLFF
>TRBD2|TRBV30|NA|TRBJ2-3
TGTGCCTGGAGTGGGAAGACTAGCGGCCTTGGGGATACGCAGTATTTT
CAWSGKTSGLGDTQYF